The clone carrying this T cell receptor (beta chain) appeared many times. No antigen is known for it. These data are taken from a study of T cells in Graves' hyperthyroidism and ophthalmopathy. Authors of the study amplified TCR beta CDR3 regions from RNA transcripts. With the HTBI primer set, the TCR CDR3 went through a first round of RT-PCR. TCRdb re-derived calls from the multiplex PCR reads in MiXCR, one entry per CDR3 protein. The sample holds 350,000 to 450,000 distinct CDR3 sequences; 11% to 15% are singletons and the top ten take about 10%. Points from the study as a whole: A model of 13 V-J pairs discriminated ophthalmopathy from stable hyperthyroidism.

The CDR3 totals 13 residues. Germline V gives CDR1 SGHDT, CDR2 YYEEEE. Between the trimmed V and J ends, which lost 2 bases and 7 bases, there was a span of 12 bases. The sequence was obtained from a woman aged 55-70 years with Graves' hyperthyroidism. The chain has TRBV5-6 and TRBJ1-1; D may be TRBD1 (6 bases). The specimen was blood. The CDR3 DNA follows: TGTGCCAGCAGCTTTAGACAGGCTTTTGAAGCTTTCTTT. Its protein product is CASSFRQAFEAFF.